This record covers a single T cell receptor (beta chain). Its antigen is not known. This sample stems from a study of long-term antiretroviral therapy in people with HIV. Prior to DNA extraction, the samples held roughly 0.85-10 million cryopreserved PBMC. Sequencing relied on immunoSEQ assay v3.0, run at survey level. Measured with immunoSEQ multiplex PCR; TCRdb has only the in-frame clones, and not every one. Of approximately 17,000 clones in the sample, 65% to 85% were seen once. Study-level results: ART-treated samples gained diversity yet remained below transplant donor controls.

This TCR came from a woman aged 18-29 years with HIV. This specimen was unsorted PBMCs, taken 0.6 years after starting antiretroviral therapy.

The CDR3 coding sequence is TGTGCCAGCAGCTACCCAGGGGGCTACGAGCAGTACTTC. This codes for CASSYPGGYEQYF. The chain joins TRBV14 to TRBJ2-7; 7 bases are shared with TRBD1. Germline V gene sequence: CDR1 SGHDN, CDR2 FVKESK. The CDR3 runs 13 residues. Losses at the gene ends were 5 bases for V and 3 bases for J; bases not matched to a gene: 4.